The present TCR beta chain was sequenced within a study of blood T cell repertoires in COVID-19. Generated by immunoSEQ multiplex PCR, the TCRdb table keeps only in-frame clones and is missing some. The sample carries 200,000 to 250,000 clones, around 84% recorded once. The specimen was peripheral blood. This TCR came from an older woman who had recovered from COVID-19.

CDR3: CASSQGYSNQPQHF. The DNA for the CDR3 is TGTGCCAGCAGCCAGGGGTATAGCAATCAGCCCCAGCATTTT. The V call is TRBV9, the J call TRBJ1-5, with D possibly TRBD1 on 6 matching bases. The CDR3 contains 14 residues. Per the germline V gene, CDR1 is SGDLS and CDR2 is YYNGEE. The V gene lost 4 bases and the J gene lost 0 bases, with 8 bases spanning the gap.